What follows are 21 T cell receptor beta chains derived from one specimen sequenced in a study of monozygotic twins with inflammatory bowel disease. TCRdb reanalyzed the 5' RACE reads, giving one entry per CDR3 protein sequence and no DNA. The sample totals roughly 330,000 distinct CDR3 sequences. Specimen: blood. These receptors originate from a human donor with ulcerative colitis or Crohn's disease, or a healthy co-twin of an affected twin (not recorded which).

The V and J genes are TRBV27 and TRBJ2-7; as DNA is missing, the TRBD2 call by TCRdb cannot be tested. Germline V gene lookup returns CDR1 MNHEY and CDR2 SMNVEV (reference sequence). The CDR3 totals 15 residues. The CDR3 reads CASSARTSGPYEQYF.

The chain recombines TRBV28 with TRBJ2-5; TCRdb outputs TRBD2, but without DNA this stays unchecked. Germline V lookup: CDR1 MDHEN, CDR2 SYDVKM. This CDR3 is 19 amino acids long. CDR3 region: CASSLWSGTSGRRGETQYF.

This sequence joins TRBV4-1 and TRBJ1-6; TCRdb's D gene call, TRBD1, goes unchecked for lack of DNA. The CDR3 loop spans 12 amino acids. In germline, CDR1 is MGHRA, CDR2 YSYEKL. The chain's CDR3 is CASSQVQASLHF.

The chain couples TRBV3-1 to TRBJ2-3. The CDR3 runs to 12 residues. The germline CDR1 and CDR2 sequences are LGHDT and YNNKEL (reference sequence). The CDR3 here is CASSQSTASQYF.

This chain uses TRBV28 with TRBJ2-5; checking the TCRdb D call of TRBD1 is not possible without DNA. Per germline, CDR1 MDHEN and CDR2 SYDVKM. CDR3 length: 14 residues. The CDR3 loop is CASSIRDIQETQYF.

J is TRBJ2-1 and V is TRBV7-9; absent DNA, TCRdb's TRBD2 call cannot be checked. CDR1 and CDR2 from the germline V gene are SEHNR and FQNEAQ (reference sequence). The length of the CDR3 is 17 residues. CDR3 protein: CASSLAWTSGSGNEQFF. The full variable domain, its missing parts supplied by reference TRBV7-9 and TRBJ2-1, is DTGVSQNPRHKITKRGQNVTFRCDPISEHNRLYWYRQTLGQGPEFLTYFQNEAQLEKSRLLSDRFSAERPKGSFSTLEIQRTEQGDSAMYLCASSLAWTSGSGNEQFFGPGTRLTVL.

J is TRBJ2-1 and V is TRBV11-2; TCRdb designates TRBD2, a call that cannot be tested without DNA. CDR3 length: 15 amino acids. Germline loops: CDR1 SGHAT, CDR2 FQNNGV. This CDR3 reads CASRTSGRALNEQFF.

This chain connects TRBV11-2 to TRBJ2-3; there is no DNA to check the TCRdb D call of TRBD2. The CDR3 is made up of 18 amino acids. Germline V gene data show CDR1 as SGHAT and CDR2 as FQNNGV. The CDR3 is CASSQRLAGGTSTDTQYF. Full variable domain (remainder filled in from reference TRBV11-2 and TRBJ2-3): EAGVAQSPRYKIIEKRQSVAFWCNPISGHATLYWYQQILGQGPKLLIQFQNNGVVDDSQLPKDRFSAERLKGVDSTLKIQPAKLEDSAVYLCASSQRLAGGTSTDTQYFGPGTRLTVL.

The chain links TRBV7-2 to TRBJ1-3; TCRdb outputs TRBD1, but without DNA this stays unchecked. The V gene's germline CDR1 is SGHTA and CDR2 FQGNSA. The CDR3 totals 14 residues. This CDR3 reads CASSLRGPGNTIYF.

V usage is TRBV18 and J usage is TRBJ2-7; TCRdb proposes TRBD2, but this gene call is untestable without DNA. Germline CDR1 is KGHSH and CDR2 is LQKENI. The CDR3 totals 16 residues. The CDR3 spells CASSPGTPDSYYEQYF. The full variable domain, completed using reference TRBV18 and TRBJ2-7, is NAGVMQNPRHLVRRRGQEARLRCSPMKGHSHVYWYRQLPEEGLKFMVYLQKENIIDESGMPKERFSAEFPKEGPSILRIQQVVRGDSAAYFCASSPGTPDSYYEQYFGPGTRLTVT.

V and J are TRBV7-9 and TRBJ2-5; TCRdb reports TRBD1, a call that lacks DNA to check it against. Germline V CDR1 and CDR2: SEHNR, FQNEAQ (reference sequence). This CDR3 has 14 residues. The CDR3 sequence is CASSQGDSKETQYF.

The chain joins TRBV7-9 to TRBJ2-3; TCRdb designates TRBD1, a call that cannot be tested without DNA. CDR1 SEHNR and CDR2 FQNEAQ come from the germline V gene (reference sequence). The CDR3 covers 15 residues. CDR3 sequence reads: CASSLITGGKDTQYF.

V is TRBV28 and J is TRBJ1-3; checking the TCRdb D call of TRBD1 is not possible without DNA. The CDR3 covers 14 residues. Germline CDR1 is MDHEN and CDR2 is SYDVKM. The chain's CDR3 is CASRPGTIGNTIYF. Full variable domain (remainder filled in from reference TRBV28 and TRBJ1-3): DVKVTQSSRYLVKRTGEKVFLECVQDMDHENMFWYRQDPGLGLRLIYFSYDVKMKEKGDIPEGYSVSREKKERFSLILESASTNQTSMYLCASRPGTIGNTIYFGEGSWLTVV.

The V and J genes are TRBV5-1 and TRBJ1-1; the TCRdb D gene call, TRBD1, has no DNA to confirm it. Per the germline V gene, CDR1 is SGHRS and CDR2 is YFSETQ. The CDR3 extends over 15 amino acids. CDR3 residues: CASTSAQGRNTEAFF.

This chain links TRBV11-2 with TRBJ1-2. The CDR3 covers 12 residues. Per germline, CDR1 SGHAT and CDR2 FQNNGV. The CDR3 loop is CASGSQGGGYTF.

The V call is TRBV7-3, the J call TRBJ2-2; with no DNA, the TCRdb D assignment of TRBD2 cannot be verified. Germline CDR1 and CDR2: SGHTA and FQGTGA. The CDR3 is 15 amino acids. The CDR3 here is CASSPRDFHTGELFF.

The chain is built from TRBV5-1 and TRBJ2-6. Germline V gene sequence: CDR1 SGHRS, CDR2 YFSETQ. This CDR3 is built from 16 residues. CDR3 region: CASSLAEGPGANVLTF.

The CDR3 spells CASSWRGGEDTQYF. The chain uses TRBV11-3 and TRBJ2-3; TCRdb returns TRBD2, unconfirmable since there is no DNA. Germline-derived CDR1 and CDR2 are SGHNT and YENEEA. CDR3 size: 14 residues.

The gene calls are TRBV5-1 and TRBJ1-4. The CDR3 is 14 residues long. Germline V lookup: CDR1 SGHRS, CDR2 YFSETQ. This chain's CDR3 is CASSLGGSDEKLFF.

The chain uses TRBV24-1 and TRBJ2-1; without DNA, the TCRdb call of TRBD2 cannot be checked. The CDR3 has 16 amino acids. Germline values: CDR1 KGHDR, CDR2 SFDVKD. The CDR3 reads CATSDPQAGGINEQFF.

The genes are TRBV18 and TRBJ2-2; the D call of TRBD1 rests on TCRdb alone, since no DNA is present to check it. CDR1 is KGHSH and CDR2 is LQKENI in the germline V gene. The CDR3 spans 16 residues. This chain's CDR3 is CATVPGQTPNTGELFF.